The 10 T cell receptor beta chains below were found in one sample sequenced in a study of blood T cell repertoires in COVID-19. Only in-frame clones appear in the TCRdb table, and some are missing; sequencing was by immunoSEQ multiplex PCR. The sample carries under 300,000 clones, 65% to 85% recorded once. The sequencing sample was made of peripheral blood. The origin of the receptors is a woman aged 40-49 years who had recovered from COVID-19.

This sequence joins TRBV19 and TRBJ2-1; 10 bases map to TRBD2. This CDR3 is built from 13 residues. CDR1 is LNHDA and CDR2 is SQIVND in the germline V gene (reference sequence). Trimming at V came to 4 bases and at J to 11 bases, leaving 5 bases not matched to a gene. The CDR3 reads CASSNPGLAKQFF. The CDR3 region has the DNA TGTGCCAGTAGTAATCCGGGACTAGCGAAGCAGTTCTTC.

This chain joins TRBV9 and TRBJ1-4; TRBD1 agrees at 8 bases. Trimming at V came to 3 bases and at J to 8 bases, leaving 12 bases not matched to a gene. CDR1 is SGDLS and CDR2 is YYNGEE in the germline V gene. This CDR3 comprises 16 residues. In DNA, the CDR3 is TGTGCCAGCAGCGCGAACGGACAGGGCGCCTTGGAAAAACTGTTTTTT. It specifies CASSANGQGALEKLFF.

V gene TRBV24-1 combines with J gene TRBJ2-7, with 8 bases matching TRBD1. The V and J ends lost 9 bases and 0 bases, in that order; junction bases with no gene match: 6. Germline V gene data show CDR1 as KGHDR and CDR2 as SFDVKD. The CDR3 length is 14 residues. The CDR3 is CATLSTGDSYEQYF. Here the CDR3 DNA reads TGTGCCACCCTCTCGACAGGGGACTCCTACGAGCAGTACTTC.

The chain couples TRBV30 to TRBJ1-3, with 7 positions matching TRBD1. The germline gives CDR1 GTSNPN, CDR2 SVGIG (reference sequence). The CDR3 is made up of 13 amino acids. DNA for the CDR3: TGTGCATCAACAGGGGCCTCTGGAAACACCATATATTTT. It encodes CASTGASGNTIYF.

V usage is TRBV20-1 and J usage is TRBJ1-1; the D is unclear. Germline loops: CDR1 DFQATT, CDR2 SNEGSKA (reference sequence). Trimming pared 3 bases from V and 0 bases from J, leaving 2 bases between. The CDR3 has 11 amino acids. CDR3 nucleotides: TGCAGTGCTAGCTTGAACACTGAAGCTTTCTTT. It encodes CSASLNTEAFF.

DNA of the CDR3: TGTGCCTGCCGACAGGGAGGATACGAGCAGTACTTC. This encodes CACRQGGYEQYF. The chain has TRBV6-5 and TRBJ2-7, with D possibly being TRBD1 (7 bases). There are 12 residues in the CDR3. V lost 11 bases and J 4 bases, leaving 15 bases between the germline ends. Germline assignment: CDR1 MNHEY and CDR2 SVGAGI.

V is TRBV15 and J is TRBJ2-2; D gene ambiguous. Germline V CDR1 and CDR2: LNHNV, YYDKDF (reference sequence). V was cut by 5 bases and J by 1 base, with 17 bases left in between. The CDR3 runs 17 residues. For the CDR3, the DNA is TGTGCCACCAGCGGGCTAAGTCACTCTATGAACACCGGGGAGCTGTTTTTT. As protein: CATSGLSHSMNTGELFF.

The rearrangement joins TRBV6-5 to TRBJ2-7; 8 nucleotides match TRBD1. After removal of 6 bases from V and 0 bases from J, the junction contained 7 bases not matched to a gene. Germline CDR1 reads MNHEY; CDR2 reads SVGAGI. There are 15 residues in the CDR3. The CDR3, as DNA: TGTGCCAGCAGCCGCGGGACAGGTAACTCCTACGAGCAGTACTTC. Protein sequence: CASSRGTGNSYEQYF.

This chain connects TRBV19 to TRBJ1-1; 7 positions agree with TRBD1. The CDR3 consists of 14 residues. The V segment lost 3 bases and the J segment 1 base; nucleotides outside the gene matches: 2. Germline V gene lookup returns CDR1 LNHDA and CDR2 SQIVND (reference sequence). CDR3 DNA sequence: TGTGCCAGTAGTATGACAGGGCCGAACACTGAAGCTTTCTTT. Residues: CASSMTGPNTEAFF.

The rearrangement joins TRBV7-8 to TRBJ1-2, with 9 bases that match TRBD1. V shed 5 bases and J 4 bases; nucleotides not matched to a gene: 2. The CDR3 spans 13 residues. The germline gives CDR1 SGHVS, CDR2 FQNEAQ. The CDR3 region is CASSGTGTYGYTF. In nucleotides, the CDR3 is TGTGCCAGCAGCGGGACAGGGACCTATGGCTACACCTTC. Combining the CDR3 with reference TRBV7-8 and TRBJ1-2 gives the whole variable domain GAGVSQSPRYKVAKRGQDVALRCDPISGHVSLFWYQQALGQGPEFLTYFQNEAQLDKSGLPSDRFFAERPEGSVSTLKIQRTQQEDSAVYLCASSGTGTYGYTFGSGTRLTVV.